Sequencing of this T cell receptor beta chain was carried out in a study of beta chain features in type 1 diabetes (dated by TCRdb to about 2018). Background for the entire study: No differences in mean age, gender distribution, total cell number or subset yield were found between patients and healthy donors. A total of around 110,000,000 sorted cells were examined across all samples, and a strong correlation was observed between cell number per subset and RNA yield. In the study, recently diagnosed type 1 diabetes patients and matched healthy donors were compared on the TCRB repertoires of their sorted circulating CD4+ T cell subsets. Whereas all 30 or so donors provided naive and central memory subsets, regulatory and stem cell-like memory subsets were isolated from just 8 patients and about 8 healthy donors. Summary of the overall study and its limitations: HLA sub-analyses involved small numbers of individuals, so any influence of HLA type on TCRB rearrangement remained unresolved. Because cDNA was sequenced instead of genomic DNA, highly expressing activated cells could be over-represented, though the groups showed no difference in activation or CD3 levels. Fewer insertions and more nucleotide deletions at VDJ recombination sites were observed in patients with type 1 diabetes, implying thymic rearrangement abnormalities. Type 1 diabetes patients showed a moderate but significant shortening of TCRB CDR3 length in all four CD4+ subsets. PCR may preferentially amplify shorter templates, but because patient and control samples were amplified and corrected together, any resulting skew would affect both groups equally. Naive, central memory and regulatory TCRB repertoires appeared to be more alike among patients than among healthy donors.

From the germline V gene, CDR1 is ENHRY and CDR2 is SYGVKD. Between the V and J ends, shortened by 7 bases and 1 base respectively, the junction contains 16 bases. The CDR3 runs 16 residues from the cysteine to the phenylalanine. Only the CDR3 portion is preserved as DNA: 48 bases, with reading frame beginning at the first base. With respect to this clone: It lacks a known antigen. It has no much larger one-base neighbor in the sample; base qualities were not kept.

The High Capacity cDNA Reverse Transcription Kit was used to reverse transcribe all of the isolated RNA, meaning that expressed TCRB transcripts were what got sequenced. Survey-depth immunoSEQ sequencing was performed on stem cell-like memory T cell samples, with an average of roughly 1 million total reads per sample. After sorted cells were lysed in RLT buffer, RNA was extracted with DNase-treated RNeasy Micro or Mini kits, with the choice depending on cell number. To prevent cross-contamination, each cell subset was processed individually, whereas patient and healthy donor samples were processed jointly. The immunoSEQ multiplex PCR was used to amplify TCRB sequences from cDNA, generating 87-bp fragments that spanned the CDR3 region. Sequencing of the amplicons was done on the Illumina HiSeq platform. The authors' analysis ran thus. Synthetic template baselines were used to correct PCR bias computationally, reads within Hamming distance 2 were collapsed together, and singletons that could not be merged were discarded. Reads were aligned to IMGT to assign V, D and J genes, CDR3 length, and insertions or deletions at six rearrangement sites. Clonotype counts were normalized to sorted cell number within each subset before computing true diversity and Gini coefficients with the tcR R package. The overlap coefficient, calculated on TCRB nucleotide sequences, was used to quantify repertoire sharing. Not all clones reach the TCRdb copy of this immuneACCESS table, which keeps in-frame sequences only. Checked studies attribute under half of the gap to unresolved V genes and leave the rest unexplained. V, J and clone size were drawn from that table, and D and trimming were deduced from the DNA. Here the sample has 110,000 or so clones; roughly 43% occur a single time. More than 0.06% of the sample rests with the top ten.

From each donor, a single peripheral blood sample of 100 to 150 mL on average was drawn into heparinised tubes. Using a panel that included CD45RO, CCR7, CD25, CD127, CD95 and CD27, naive, central memory, regulatory and stem cell-like memory CD4+ T cells were sorted on a BD FACSAria II. All sorted populations exceeded 95% purity. PBMCs were isolated right away by Lymphoprep density gradient centrifugation and were stained directly, without culture. Samples were stained and sorted in pairs, with one healthy donor and one patient per experiment, so that batch effects were minimized. The V and J genes are TRBV10-3 and TRBJ2-2; 6 matching bases give a weak D call of TRBD1. The source is a woman aged 18-30 years in good health. Sample: stem cell memory CD4+ T cells from blood. Reading the label with the study, this specimen's cell subset or site is: stem cell-like memory CD4+ T cells. The nucleotides read TGTGCCATCAAAGGGGCCCCAGGGGAGAACACCGGGGAGCTGTTTTTT. It translates to CAIKGAPGENTGELFF.